This T cell receptor beta chain comes out of a study of T cell repertoires in cytomegalovirus infection. The wider study: Based on public TCR beta signatures, there were indications of CMV infection and of a matching HLA type.

TCRdb re-called the reads through MiXCR, storing one row per CDR3 protein. The data contain under 150,000 distinct CDR3 sequences, about 24% of them singletons. A remark on this clonotype: What it recognizes is unknown.

V was pared by 6 bases and J by 7 bases, with 11 bases of the junction left unmatched. This CDR3 contains 16 residues. The chain uses TRBV12-3 or TRBV12-4 and TRBJ2-5; TRBD2 matches 13 bases. This TCR was recovered from a human donor in good health (CMV status not recorded). Some clones in this sample may be carry-over from other donors' samples. The material sequenced was PBMCs, sequenced either directly or after in vitro stimulation (not recorded which). The CDR3 protein is CASSSDGLAGVGTQYF. The CDR3, as DNA: TGTGCCAGCAGCTCTGACGGACTAGCGGGAGTGGGGACCCAGTACTTC.